This T cell receptor beta chain originates from a study of identical twins. Findings and limits, study-wide: For monozygotic twins, models underestimated out-of-frame TCR alpha sharing. Alpha sequences out of frame and shared by twins had excess low generation probability.

This clonotype was counted at least ten times. Its matching antigen is unknown. CDR3 length: 12 residues. The V end lost 4 bases, the J end lost 13 bases, and 14 bases lay between the germline ends. TCRdb re-analysed the 5' RACE reads in MiXCR, keeping a single row per CDR3 protein. The sample lists 250,000 or so distinct CDR3 sequences; roughly 7% were seen once. All of the donors were Caucasians in good health. This sample also appeared in a second study, on yellow fever vaccine responses in identical twins.

This sequence joins TRBV12-3 or TRBV12-4 and TRBJ2-1, with D uncertain. The receptor was isolated from a woman aged 18-30 years in good health. Sequenced: memory (CD45RO+) T cells sorted from blood. The CDR3 is CASSYWLGGQFF. In DNA form, the CDR3 reads TGTGCCAGCAGTTATTGGCTGGGCGGACAGTTCTTC.